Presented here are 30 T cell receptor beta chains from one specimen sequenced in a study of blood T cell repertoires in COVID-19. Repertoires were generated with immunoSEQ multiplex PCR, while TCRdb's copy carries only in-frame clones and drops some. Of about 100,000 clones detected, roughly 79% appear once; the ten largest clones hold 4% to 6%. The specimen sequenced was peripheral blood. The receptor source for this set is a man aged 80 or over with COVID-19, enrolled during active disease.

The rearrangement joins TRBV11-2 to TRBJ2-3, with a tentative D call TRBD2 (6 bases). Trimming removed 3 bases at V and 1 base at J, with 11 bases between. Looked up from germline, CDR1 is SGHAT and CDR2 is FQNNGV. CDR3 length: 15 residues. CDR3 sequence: CASSLEGLGTDTQYF. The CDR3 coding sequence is TGTGCCAGCAGCTTGGAGGGACTCGGCACAGATACGCAGTATTTT. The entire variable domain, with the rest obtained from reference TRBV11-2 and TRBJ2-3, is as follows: EAGVAQSPRYKIIEKRQSVAFWCNPISGHATLYWYQQILGQGPKLLIQFQNNGVVDDSQLPKDRFSAERLKGVDSTLKIQPAKLEDSAVYLCASSLEGLGTDTQYFGPGTRLTVL.

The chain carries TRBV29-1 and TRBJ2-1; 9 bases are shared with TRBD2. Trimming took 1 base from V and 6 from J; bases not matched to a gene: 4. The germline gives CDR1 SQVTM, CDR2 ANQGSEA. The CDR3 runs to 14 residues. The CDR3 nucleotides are TGCAGCGTTGAAGGAGGACTAGCGATCAATGAGCAGTTCTTC. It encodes CSVEGGLAINEQFF.

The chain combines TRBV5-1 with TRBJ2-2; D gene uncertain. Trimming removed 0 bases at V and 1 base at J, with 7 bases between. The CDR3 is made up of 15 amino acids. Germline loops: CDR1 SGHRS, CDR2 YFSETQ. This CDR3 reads CASSLDGQNTGELFF. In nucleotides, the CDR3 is TGCGCCAGCAGCTTGGATGGGCAGAACACCGGGGAGCTGTTTTTT.

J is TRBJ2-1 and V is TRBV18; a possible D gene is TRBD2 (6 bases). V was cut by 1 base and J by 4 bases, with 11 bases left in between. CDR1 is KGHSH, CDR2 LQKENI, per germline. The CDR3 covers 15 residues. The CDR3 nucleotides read TGTGCCAGCTCACCACAATCCGGGACTTACAATGAGCAGTTCTTC. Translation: CASSPQSGTYNEQFF.

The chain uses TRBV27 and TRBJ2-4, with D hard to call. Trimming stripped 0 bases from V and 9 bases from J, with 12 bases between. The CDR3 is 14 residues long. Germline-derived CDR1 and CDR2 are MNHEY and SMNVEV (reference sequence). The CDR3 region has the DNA TGTGCCAGCAGTTTATCGTATCAGATTGGCATTCAGTACTTC. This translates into CASSLSYQIGIQYF.

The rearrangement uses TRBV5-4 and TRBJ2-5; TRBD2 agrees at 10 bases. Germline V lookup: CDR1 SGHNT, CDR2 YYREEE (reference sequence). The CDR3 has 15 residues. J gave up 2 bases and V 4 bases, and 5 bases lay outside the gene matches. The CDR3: CASSRSGGIQETQYF. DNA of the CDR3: TGTGCCAGCAGCCGTAGCGGGGGGATTCAAGAGACCCAGTACTTC. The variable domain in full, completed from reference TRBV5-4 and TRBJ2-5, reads ETGVTQSPTHLIKTRGQQVTLRCSSQSGHNTVSWYQQALGQGPQFIFQYYREEENGRGNFPPRFSGLQFPNYSSELNVNALELDDSALYLCASSRSGGIQETQYFGPGTRLLVL.

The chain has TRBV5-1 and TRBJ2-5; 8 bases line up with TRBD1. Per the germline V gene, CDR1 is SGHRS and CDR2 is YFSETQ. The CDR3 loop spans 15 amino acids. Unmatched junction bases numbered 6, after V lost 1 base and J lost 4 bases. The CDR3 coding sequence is TGCGCCAGCAGCTTGCACCGACAGGGGCCAGAGACCCAGTACTTC. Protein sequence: CASSLHRQGPETQYF.

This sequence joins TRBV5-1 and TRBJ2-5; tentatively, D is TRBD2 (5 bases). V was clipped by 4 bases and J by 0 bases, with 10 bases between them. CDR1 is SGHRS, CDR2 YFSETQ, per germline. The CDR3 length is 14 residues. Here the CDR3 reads CASSLGLNQETQYF. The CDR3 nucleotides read TGCGCCAGCAGCCTAGGACTCAACCAAGAGACCCAGTACTTC.

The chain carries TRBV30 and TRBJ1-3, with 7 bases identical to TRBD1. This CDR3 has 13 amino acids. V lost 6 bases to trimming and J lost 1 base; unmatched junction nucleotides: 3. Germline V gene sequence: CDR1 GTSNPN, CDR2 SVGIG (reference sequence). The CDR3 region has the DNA TGTGCCTGCCCAGGGGGATCTGGAAACACCATATATTTT. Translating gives CACPGGSGNTIYF.

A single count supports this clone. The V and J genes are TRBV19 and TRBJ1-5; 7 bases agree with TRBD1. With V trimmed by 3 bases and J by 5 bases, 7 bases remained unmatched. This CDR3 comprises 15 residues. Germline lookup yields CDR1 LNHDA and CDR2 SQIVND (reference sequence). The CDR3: CASSMGTASHQPQHF. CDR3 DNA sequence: TGTGCCAGTAGTATGGGGACAGCCTCTCATCAGCCCCAGCATTTT.

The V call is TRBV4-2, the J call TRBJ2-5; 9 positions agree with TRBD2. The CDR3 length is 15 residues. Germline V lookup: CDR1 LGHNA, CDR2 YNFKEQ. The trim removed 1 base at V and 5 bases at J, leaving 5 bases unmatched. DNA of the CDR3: TGTGCCAGCAGCCAAGTGCGGGGGGGATCGGAGACCCAGTACTTC. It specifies CASSQVRGGSETQYF.

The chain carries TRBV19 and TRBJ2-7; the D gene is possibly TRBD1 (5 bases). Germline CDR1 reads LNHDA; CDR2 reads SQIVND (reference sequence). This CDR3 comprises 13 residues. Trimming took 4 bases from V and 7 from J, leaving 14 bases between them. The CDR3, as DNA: TGTGCCAGTAGTAGACAGACCGCTGGGGAGCAGTACTTC. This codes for CASSRQTAGEQYF.

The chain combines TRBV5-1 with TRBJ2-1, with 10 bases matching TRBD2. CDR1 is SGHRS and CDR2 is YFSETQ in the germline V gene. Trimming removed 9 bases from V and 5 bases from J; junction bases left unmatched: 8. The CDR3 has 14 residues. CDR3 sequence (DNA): TGCGCCACCCGGCTAGCGGGGGCCAACAATGAGCAGTTCTTC. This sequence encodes CATRLAGANNEQFF. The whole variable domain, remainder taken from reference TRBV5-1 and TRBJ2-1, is KAGVTQTPRYLIKTRGQQVTLSCSPISGHRSVSWYQQTPGQGLQFLFEYFSETQRNKGNFPGRFSGRQFSNSRSEMNVSTLELGDSALYLCATRLAGANNEQFFGPGTRLTVL.

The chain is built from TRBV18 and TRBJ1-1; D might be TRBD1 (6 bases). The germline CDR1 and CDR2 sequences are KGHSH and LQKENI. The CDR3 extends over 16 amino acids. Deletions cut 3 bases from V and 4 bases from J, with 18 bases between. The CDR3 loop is CASSPQGIGAGTEAFF. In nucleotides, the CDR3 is TGTGCCAGCTCACCGCAGGGGATAGGGGCAGGCACTGAAGCTTTCTTT.

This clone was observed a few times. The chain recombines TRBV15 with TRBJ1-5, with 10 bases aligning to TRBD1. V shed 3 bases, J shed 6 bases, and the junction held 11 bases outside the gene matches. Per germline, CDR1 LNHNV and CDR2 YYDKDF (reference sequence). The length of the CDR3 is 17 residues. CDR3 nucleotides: TGTGCCACCAGCAGCCCTAAGACTGACAGGGGGCTTCAGCCCCAGCATTTT. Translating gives CATSSPKTDRGLQPQHF.

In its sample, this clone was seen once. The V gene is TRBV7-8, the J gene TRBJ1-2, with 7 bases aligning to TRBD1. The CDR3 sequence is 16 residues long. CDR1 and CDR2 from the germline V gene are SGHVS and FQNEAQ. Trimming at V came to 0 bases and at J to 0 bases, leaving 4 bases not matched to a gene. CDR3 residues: CASSLAGGPANYGYTF. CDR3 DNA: TGTGCCAGCAGCTTAGCAGGGGGCCCAGCTAACTATGGCTACACCTTC.

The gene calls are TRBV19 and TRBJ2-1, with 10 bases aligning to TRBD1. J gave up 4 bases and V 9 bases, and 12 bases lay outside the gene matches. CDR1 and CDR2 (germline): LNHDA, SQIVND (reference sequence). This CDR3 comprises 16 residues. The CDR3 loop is CASGGIPGQGYNEQFF. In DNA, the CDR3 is TGTGCCAGCGGCGGGATTCCGGGACAGGGGTACAATGAGCAGTTCTTC.

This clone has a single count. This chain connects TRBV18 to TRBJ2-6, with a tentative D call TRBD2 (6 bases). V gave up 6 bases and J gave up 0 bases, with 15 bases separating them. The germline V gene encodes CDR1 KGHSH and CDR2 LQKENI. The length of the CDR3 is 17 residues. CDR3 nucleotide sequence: TGTGCCAGCTCCCGCGGTCAGGGAGGCTCTGGGGCCAACGTCCTGACTTTC. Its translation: CASSRGQGGSGANVLTF.

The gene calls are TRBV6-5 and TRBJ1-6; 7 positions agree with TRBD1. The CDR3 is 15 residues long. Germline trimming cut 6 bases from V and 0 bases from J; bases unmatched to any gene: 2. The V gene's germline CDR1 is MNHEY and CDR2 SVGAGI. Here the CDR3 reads CASRGDSSYNSPLHF. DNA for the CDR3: TGTGCCAGCAGAGGGGACAGCTCCTATAATTCACCCCTCCACTTT.

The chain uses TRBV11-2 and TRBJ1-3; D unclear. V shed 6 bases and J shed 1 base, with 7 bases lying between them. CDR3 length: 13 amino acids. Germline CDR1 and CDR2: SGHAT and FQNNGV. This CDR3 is CASSYVSGNTIYF. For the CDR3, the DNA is TGTGCCAGCAGTTATGTATCTGGAAACACCATATATTTT.

The CDR3 here is CASSLRDRAQIGELFF. In DNA form, the CDR3 reads TGTGCCAGCAGCCTCCGGGACAGGGCCCAGATTGGGGAGCTGTTTTTT. The chain uses TRBV5-6 and TRBJ2-2, with TRBD1 identical over 9 bases. The CDR3 has 16 residues. Trimming cost V 4 bases and J 8 bases; bases outside gene matches: 12. Germline lookup yields CDR1 SGHDT and CDR2 YYEEEE.

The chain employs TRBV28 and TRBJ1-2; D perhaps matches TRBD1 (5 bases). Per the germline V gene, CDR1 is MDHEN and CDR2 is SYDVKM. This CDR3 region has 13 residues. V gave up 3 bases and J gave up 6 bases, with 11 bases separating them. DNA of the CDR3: TGTGCCAGCAGTTTGGCAAGGGGCCATGGCTACACCTTC. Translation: CASSLARGHGYTF.

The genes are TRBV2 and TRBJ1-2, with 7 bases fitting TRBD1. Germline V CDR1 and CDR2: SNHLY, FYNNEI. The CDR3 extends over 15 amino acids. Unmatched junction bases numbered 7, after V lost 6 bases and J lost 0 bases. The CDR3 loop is CASSLTGNSNYGYTF. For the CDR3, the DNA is TGTGCCAGCAGCCTGACAGGGAACTCTAACTATGGCTACACCTTC.

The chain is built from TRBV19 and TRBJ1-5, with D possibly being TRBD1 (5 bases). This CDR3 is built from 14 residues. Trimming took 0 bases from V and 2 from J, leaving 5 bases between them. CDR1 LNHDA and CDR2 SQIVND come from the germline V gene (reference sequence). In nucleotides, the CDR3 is TGTGCCAGTAGTATAGACAGGGGCAATCAGCCCCAGCATTTT. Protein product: CASSIDRGNQPQHF.

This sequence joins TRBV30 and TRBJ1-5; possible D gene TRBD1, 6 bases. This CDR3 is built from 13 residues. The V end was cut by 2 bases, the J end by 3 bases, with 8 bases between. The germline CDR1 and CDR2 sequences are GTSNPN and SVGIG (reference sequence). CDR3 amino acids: CAWSYRDNQPQHF. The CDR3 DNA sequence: TGTGCCTGGAGTTACAGGGACAATCAGCCCCAGCATTTT.

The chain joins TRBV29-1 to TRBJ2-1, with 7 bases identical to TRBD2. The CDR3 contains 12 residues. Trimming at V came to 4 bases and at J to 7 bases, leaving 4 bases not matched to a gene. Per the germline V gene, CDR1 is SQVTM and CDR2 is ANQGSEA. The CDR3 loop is CSVGGGGNEQFF. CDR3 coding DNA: TGCAGCGTTGGCGGGGGAGGGAATGAGCAGTTCTTC.

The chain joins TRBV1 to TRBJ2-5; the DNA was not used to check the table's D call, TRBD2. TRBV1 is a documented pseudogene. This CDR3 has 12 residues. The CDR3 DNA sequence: TGCACCAGCAGCCAAGTTATCTGGACCCAGTACTTC. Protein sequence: CTSSQVIWTQYF.

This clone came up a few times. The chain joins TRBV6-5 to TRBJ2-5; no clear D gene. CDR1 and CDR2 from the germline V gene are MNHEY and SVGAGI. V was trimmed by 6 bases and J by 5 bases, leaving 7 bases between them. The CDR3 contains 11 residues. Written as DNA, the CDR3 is TGTGCCAGCAGGGAGAAGGAGACCCAGTACTTC. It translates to CASREKETQYF.

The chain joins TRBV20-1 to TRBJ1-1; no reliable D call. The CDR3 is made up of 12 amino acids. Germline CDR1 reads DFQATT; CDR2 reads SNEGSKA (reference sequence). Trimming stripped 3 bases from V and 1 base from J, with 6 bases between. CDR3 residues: CSASSKNTEAFF. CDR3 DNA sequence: TGCAGTGCTAGTTCAAAGAACACTGAAGCTTTCTTT.

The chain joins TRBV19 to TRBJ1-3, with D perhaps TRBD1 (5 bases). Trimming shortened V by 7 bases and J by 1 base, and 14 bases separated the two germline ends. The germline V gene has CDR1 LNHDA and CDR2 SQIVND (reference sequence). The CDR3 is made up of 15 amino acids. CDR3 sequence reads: CASTLTALSGNTIYF. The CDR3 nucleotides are TGTGCCAGTACCTTGACAGCCCTTTCTGGAAACACCATATATTTT.